This record concerns one T cell receptor (beta chain) sequence. Its antigen is as yet unknown. Every subset had its genomic DNA shared out evenly among several immunoSEQ plates. Original methodology: ImmunoSEQ output held junction-only sequences without quality scores, so filtering differed. Here immunoSEQ multiplex PCR was the method, and the copy in TCRdb shows in-frame clones only, minus some. That table supplies the V and J calls and clone size; D and trimming were determined from the DNA. The profile covers fewer than 1.4 million clones, with roughly 74% appearing a single time and 0.55% to 0.7% taken by the ten largest. Donors, without exception, were Caucasian adults residing in Nashville, Tennessee. This specimen comes from a study of shared clonotypes between healthy human individuals. Study-level results: Rarefaction indicated that sorted-subset sequencing remained incomplete although depth was large.

The V end lost 2 bases, the J end lost 1 base, and 8 bases lay between the germline ends. The CDR3 totals 14 residues. Germline CDR1 SGHTA, CDR2 FQGTGA. V and J are TRBV7-3 and TRBJ1-1; no definite D call. The clonotype comes from a man younger than 30 in good health. Some clones in this sample may be carry-over from other donors' samples. The sequencing sample was made of memory CD4+ T cells from PBMCs. Noted subset: CD45RA-negative fraction. The CDR3 here is CASSLGSGNTEAFF. CDR3 nucleotides: TGTGCCAGCAGCTTAGGCTCCGGGAACACTGAAGCTTTCTTT.